This TCR beta chain comes out of a study of shared clonotypes between healthy human individuals. Study information: The plates for each donor numbered three CD4 naive, three CD4 memory, two CD8 naive and one CD8 memory. Study-level findings and limits: Naive CD4 clonotypes overlapped across a handful of donors at around 5%.

Donors included only healthy HIV-negative adults lacking recent acute infections or vaccinations. Division of CD4+ cells produced a CD45RA+ naive subset and a CD45RA-negative memory subset. About this clone itself: Its cognate antigen is unknown.

The germline V gene has CDR1 DFQATT and CDR2 SNEGSKA (reference sequence). The CDR3 sequence is 10 residues long. The ends were cut back, 3 bases at V and 16 bases at J, with 13 bases in the middle. Using immunoSEQ multiplex PCR, the repertoire was profiled, and TCRdb retains in-frame clones only, with some absent. The sample yields 1.6 million or so clones, just under 99% seen once. The sequence was obtained from a man younger than 45 in good health. The sequenced sample was naive CD4+ T cells sorted from blood. Described subset: CD45RA+ positively selected. The chain combines TRBV20-1 with TRBJ1-5; weak D call: TRBD1 (5 bases). The CDR3 DNA follows: TGCAGTGCTAGTGGGACCCTCAATCATTTT. Its protein is CSASGTLNHF.